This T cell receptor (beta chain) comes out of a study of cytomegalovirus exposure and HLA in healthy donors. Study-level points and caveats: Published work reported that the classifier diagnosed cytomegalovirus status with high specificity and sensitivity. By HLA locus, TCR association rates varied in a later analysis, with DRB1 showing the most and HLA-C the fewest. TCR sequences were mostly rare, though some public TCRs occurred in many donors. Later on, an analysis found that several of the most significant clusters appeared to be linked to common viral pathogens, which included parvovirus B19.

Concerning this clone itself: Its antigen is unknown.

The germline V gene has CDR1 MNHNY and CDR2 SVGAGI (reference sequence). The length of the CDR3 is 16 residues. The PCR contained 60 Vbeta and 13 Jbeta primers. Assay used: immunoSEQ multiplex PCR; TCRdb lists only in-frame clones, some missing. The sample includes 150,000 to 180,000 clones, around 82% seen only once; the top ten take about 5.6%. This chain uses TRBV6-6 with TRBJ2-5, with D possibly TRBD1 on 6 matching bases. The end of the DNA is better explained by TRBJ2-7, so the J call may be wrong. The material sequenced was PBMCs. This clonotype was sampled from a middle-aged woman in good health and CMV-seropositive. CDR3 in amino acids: CASSIQGQLSSYEQYF. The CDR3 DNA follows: TGTGCCAGCAGTATTCAGGGGCAACTGAGCTCCTACGAGCAGTACTTC.